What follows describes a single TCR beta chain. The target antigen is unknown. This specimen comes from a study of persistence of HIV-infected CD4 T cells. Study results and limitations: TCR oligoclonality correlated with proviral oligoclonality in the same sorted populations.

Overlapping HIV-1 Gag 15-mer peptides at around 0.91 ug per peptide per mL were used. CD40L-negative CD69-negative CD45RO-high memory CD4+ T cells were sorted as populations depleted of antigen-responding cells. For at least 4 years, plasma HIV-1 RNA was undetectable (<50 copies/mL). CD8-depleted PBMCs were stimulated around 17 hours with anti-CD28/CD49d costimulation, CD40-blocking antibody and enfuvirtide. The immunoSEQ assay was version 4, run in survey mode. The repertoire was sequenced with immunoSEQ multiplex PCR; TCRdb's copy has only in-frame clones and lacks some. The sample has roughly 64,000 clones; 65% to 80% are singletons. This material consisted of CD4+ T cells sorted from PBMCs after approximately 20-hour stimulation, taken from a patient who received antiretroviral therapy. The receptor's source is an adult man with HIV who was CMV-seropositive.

CDR3 residues: CASSPRRGQETQYF. The CDR3 DNA follows: TGTGCCAGCTCACCACGGCGGGGGCAAGAGACCCAGTACTTC. This rearrangement joins TRBV18 to TRBJ2-5; 7 bases match TRBD2. CDR1 is KGHSH and CDR2 is LQKENI in the germline V gene. The V gene end was trimmed by 1 base and the J gene end by 2 bases; junction bases not matched to a gene: 1. There are 14 residues in the CDR3.